This is a list of T cell receptor beta chains from one sample in a study of T cell repertoires in cytomegalovirus infection. Using its own MiXCR run on the reads, TCRdb lists one record per CDR3 protein. The table shows more than 400,000 distinct CDR3 sequences, with more than 25% occurring only once. Material for sequencing was PBMCs. The receptors here all came from a human donor in good health (CMV status not recorded). Some clones in this sample may be carry-over from other donors' samples. Each CDR3 is given with its conserved first and last residue. Fields, in order: J gene, V gene, clone size, D gene, CDR3 DNA, CDR3 protein. A D gene is named only where the DNA matches it firmly. Rows may omit the clone size; those that give it use once, few, many or a size class.

J gene: TRBJ2-1
V gene: TRBV29-1
clone size: .
D gene: TRBD2
CDR3 DNA: TGCAGCGTTGTTCGGACTAGCGATGAGCAGTTCTTC
CDR3 protein: CSVVRTSDEQFF

J gene: TRBJ2-3
V gene: TRBV7-2
clone size: many
D gene: TRBD2
CDR3 DNA: TGTGCCAGCAGCCCCGGGGCGGGAGGGACAGATACGCAGTATTTT
CDR3 protein: CASSPGAGGTDTQYF

J gene: TRBJ2-1
V gene: TRBV28
clone size: .
D gene: .
CDR3 DNA: TGTGCCAGCAGTTTAGAAGTTGGGAGATCCTACAATGAGCAGTTCTTC
CDR3 protein: CASSLEVGRSYNEQFF

J gene: TRBJ2-3
V gene: TRBV2
clone size: once
D gene: TRBD2
CDR3 DNA: TGTGCCAGCAGTACTTTTCTCGAGGGAGGGCCGGCAGATACGCAGTATTTT
CDR3 protein: CASSTFLEGGPADTQYF

J gene: TRBJ2-3
V gene: TRBV11-2
clone size: .
D gene: TRBD2
CDR3 DNA: TGTGCCAGCAGCCCCCCGACTAGCATAACAGATACGCAGTATTTT
CDR3 protein: CASSPPTSITDTQYF

J gene: TRBJ2-3
V gene: TRBV6-2/TRBV6-3
clone size: few
D gene: .
CDR3 DNA: TGTGCCAGCAGTTACCCACGGACCCAGCAGGCAGATACGCAGTATTTT
CDR3 protein: CASSYPRTQQADTQYF

J gene: TRBJ2-4
V gene: TRBV6-5
clone size: .
D gene: TRBD2
CDR3 DNA: TGTGCCAGCAGTTACTCCGGGAGGGAGTACTTC
CDR3 protein: CASSYSGREYF

J gene: TRBJ2-5
V gene: TRBV30
clone size: .
D gene: .
CDR3 DNA: TGTGCCTCCCGGGGGGCAGTTCGTGAGACCCAGTACTTC
CDR3 protein: CASRGAVRETQYF

J gene: TRBJ2-2
V gene: TRBV12-3/TRBV12-4
clone size: few
D gene: TRBD2
CDR3 DNA: TGTGCCAGCAGTCCAGGACTAGTTCCCGGGGAGCTGTTTTTT
CDR3 protein: CASSPGLVPGELFF

J gene: TRBJ1-2
V gene: TRBV25-1
clone size: few
D gene: TRBD1
CDR3 DNA: TGTGCCAGCAGTGACCGGGACAGGGACGGCTATGGCTACACCTTC
CDR3 protein: CASSDRDRDGYGYTF

J gene: TRBJ2-7
V gene: TRBV7-2
clone size: .
D gene: .
CDR3 DNA: TGTGCCAGCAGCTCTAGGGGGGGGGCCCTGGAGCAGTACTTC
CDR3 protein: CASSSRGGALEQYF